These T cell receptor beta chains were read from a single sample in a study of blood T cell repertoires in COVID-19. The table came from immunoSEQ multiplex PCR; TCRdb's copy has only in-frame clones and leaves some out. The data show 150,000 to 200,000 clones, approximately 84% seen once. The specimen sequenced was peripheral blood. The receptors were sampled from a human donor with acute or convalescent COVID-19. The donor label of this sample is uncertain. Both conserved end residues are part of each CDR3. The D gene is left open where the match is weak. For some rows the clone size is stated as once, few or many, or as a class when expanded; others skip it.

j_call: TRBJ2-3
v_call: TRBV9
clone_size: -
d_call: TRBD1
cdr3_nt: TGTGCCAGCAGCGCCCACAGGGGGCGGGAAGATACGCAGTATTTT
cdr3_aa: CASSAHRGREDTQYF

j_call: TRBJ2-3
v_call: TRBV7-2
clone_size: -
d_call: -
cdr3_nt: TGTGCCAGCGCGTCACAGGTTGATACGCAGTATTTT
cdr3_aa: CASASQVDTQYF

j_call: TRBJ1-3
v_call: TRBV28
clone_size: once
d_call: -
cdr3_nt: TGTGCCAGCAGTCCGTGGGGGGTATCACGGGGAAACACCATATATTTT
cdr3_aa: CASSPWGVSRGNTIYF

j_call: TRBJ2-2
v_call: TRBV19
clone_size: -
d_call: TRBD2
cdr3_nt: TGTGCCAGTAGTTCGGGGACTAACGGCACCGGGGAGCTGTTTTTT
cdr3_aa: CASSSGTNGTGELFF

j_call: TRBJ1-3
v_call: TRBV15
clone_size: -
d_call: -
cdr3_nt: TGTGCCACCAGCAGAGACCAAGGGGGTTCAGGAAACACCATATATTTT
cdr3_aa: CATSRDQGGSGNTIYF

j_call: TRBJ2-3
v_call: TRBV10-3
clone_size: -
d_call: TRBD2
cdr3_nt: TGTGCCATCCGACTAGCGGGAACTAGCACAGATACGCAGTATTTT
cdr3_aa: CAIRLAGTSTDTQYF

j_call: TRBJ1-1
v_call: TRBV6-5
clone_size: -
d_call: TRBD1
cdr3_nt: TGTGCCAGCAGGGGACCGGACAGGGGGCTCACTGAAGCTTTCTTT
cdr3_aa: CASRGPDRGLTEAFF

j_call: TRBJ2-2
v_call: TRBV13
clone_size: -
d_call: -
cdr3_nt: TGTGCCAGCAGCTTACCCTCGGGACAAAACACCGGGGAGCTGTTTTTT
cdr3_aa: CASSLPSGQNTGELFF

j_call: TRBJ2-7
v_call: TRBV10-3
clone_size: few
d_call: TRBD2
cdr3_nt: TGTGCCATCAAACGACTAGCGGGCGCCTACGAGCAGTACTTC
cdr3_aa: CAIKRLAGAYEQYF

j_call: TRBJ2-7
v_call: TRBV11-3
clone_size: -
d_call: TRBD2
cdr3_nt: TGTGCCAGCAGCCCCGGGAGGGCCTACGAGCAGTACTTC
cdr3_aa: CASSPGRAYEQYF

j_call: TRBJ2-5
v_call: TRBV5-1
clone_size: -
d_call: TRBD2
cdr3_nt: TGCGCCAGCAGCGCTACTAGCGGGGGGCAAGAGACCCAGTACTTC
cdr3_aa: CASSATSGGQETQYF

j_call: TRBJ1-1
v_call: TRBV6-2/TRBV6-3
clone_size: -
d_call: -
cdr3_nt: TGTGCCAGCAGTTATCCCGGGGGGACTGAAGCTTTCTTT
cdr3_aa: CASSYPGGTEAFF

j_call: TRBJ1-2
v_call: TRBV27
clone_size: few
d_call: -
cdr3_nt: TGTGCCAGCAGTTTAAATGGGCCCTATGGCTACACCTTC
cdr3_aa: CASSLNGPYGYTF

j_call: TRBJ1-2
v_call: TRBV6-1
clone_size: -
d_call: -
cdr3_nt: TGTGCCAGCAGTGAAGCGCGGGGTCGGAGCCATGGCTACACCTTC
cdr3_aa: CASSEARGRSHGYTF

j_call: TRBJ2-1
v_call: TRBV2
clone_size: -
d_call: TRBD1
cdr3_nt: TGTGCCAGCAGGGACAGGGGACTGGGCAATGAGCAGTTCTTC
cdr3_aa: CASRDRGLGNEQFF

j_call: TRBJ2-3
v_call: TRBV6-5
clone_size: -
d_call: -
cdr3_nt: TGTGCCAGTCGGACTTCAAATACAGATACGCAGTATTTT
cdr3_aa: CASRTSNTDTQYF

j_call: TRBJ2-1
v_call: TRBV19
clone_size: -
d_call: TRBD1
cdr3_nt: TGTGCCAGTACCCGACAGGGGTACTACAATGAGCAGTTCTTC
cdr3_aa: CASTRQGYYNEQFF